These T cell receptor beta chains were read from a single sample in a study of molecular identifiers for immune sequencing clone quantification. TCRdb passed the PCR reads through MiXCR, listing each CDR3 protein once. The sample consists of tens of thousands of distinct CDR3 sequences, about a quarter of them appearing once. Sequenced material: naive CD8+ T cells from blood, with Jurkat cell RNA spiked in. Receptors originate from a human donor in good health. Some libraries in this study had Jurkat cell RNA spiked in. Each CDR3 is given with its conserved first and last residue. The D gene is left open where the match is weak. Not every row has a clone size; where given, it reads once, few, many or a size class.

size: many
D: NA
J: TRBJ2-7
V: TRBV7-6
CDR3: CASSLGRQVGSYEQYF
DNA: TGTGCCAGCAGCTTAGGCAGACAAGTAGGCTCCTACGAGCAGTACTTC

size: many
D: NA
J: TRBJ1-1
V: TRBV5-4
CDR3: CASSLGTEAFF
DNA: TGTGCCAGCAGCTTGGGGACTGAAGCTTTCTTT

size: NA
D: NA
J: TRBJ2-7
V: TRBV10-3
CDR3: CAISESDSHYEQYF
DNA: TGTGCCATCAGTGAGTCGGACAGCCACTACGAGCAGTACTTC

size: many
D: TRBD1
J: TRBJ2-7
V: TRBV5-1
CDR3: CASSLEGQGEQYF
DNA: TGCGCCAGCAGCTTGGAGGGACAGGGAGAGCAGTACTTC

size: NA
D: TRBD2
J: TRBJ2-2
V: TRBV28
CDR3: CASISYRASGRAGPGELFF
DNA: TGTGCCAGCATCTCCTATAGGGCTAGCGGGAGGGCCGGACCCGGGGAGCTGTTTTTT

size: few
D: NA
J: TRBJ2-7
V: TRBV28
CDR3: CASSPQSYEQYF
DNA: TGTGCCAGCAGTCCTCAATCCTACGAGCAGTACTTC

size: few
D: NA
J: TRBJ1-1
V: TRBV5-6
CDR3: CASSHTISEAFF
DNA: TGTGCCAGCAGCCACACGATCAGTGAAGCCTTCTTT

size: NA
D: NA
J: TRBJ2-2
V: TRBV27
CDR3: CASSFPGELFF
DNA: TGTGCCAGCAGTTTCCCCGGGGAGCTGTTTTTT

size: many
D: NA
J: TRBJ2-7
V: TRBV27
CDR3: CASSLGALTYEQYF
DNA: TGTGCCAGCAGTTTGGGGGCCTTGACCTACGAGCAGTACTTC

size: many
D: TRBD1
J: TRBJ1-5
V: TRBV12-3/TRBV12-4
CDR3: CASSSEPGQGNQPQHF
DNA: TGTGCCAGCAGTTCAGAACCGGGACAGGGGAATCAGCCCCAGCATTTT

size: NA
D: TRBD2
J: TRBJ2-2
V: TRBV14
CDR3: CTSSQAVGAGLTGELFF
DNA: TGTACCAGCAGCCAAGCCGTGGGAGCGGGACTAACCGGGGAGCTGTTTTTT

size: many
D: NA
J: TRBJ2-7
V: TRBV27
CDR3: CASRVTSASYEQYF
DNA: TGTGCCAGCAGGGTGACATCAGCTTCCTACGAGCAGTACTTC

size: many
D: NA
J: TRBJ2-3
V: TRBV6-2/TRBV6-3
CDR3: CASSYGATDTQYF
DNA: TGTGCCAGCAGTTACGGGGCCACAGATACGCAGTATTTT

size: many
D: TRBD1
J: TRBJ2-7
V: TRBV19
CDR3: CASSIVGTESSYEQYF
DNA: TGTGCCAGTAGTATTGTGGGGACAGAGAGCTCCTACGAGCAGTACTTC

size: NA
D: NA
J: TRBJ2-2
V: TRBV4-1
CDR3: CASSHRNTGELFF
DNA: TGCGCCAGCAGCCACAGGAACACCGGGGAGCTGTTTTTT

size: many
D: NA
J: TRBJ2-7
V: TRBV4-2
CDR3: CASSQDRGSYEQYF
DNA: TGTGCCAGCAGCCAAGACAGGGGCTCCTACGAGCAGTACTTC

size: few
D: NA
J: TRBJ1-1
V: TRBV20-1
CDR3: CSAMPLRTNTEAFF
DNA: TGCAGTGCTATGCCTTTGAGGACGAACACTGAAGCTTTCTTT

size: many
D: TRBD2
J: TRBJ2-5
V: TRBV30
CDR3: CAWSETSGGPQETQYF
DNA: TGTGCCTGGAGTGAGACTAGCGGGGGGCCCCAAGAGACCCAGTACTTC

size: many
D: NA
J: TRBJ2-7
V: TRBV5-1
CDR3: CASSAERGNEQYF
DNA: TGCGCCAGCAGCGCGGAGAGGGGAAACGAGCAGTACTTC

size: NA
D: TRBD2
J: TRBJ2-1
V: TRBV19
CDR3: CASSKGTSGSIDEQFF
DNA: TGTGCCAGTAGTAAAGGGACTAGCGGGAGTATCGATGAGCAGTTCTTC

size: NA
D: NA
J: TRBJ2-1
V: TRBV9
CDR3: CASSGTRWSYNDQFF
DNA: TGTGCCAGCAGCGGCACTAGGTGGTCGTACAATGACCAGTTCTTC

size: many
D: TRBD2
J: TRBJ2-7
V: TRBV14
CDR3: CASSQAGGPYEQYF
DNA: TGTGCCAGCAGCCAGGCGGGAGGGCCCTACGAGCAGTACTTC

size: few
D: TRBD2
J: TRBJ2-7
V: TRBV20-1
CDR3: CSARGTSGGYEQYF
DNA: TGCAGTGCTAGAGGAACAAGCGGGGGATACGAGCAGTACTTC

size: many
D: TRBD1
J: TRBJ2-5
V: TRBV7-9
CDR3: CASSPGQGIETQYF
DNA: TGTGCCAGCAGCCCAGGACAGGGGATTGAGACCCAGTACTTC

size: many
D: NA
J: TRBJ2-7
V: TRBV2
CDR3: CASSQGHRHEQYF
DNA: TGTGCCAGCAGCCAGGGACACCGCCACGAGCAGTACTTC

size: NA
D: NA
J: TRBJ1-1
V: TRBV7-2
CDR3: CASSLAQGMNTKTFF
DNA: TGTGCCAGCAGCTTAGCGCAGGGGATGAACACTAAAACTTTCTTT

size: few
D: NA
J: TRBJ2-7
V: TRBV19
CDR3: CASSMSPGFEQYF
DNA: TGTGCCAGTAGTATGAGTCCGGGCTTCGAGCAGTACTTC

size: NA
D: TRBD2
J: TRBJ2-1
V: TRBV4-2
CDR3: CASRHGLAVYNEPFF
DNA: TGTGCCAGCCGCCACGGTCTAGCGGTATACAATGAGCCGTTCTTC

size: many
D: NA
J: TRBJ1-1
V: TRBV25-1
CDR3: CASSPGGSNTEAFF
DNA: TGTGCCAGCAGTCCGGGAGGGTCGAACACTGAAGCTTTCTTT

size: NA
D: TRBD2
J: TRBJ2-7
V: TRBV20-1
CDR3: CSARGGTSGRWLSYEQYF
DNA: TGCAGTGCTAGAGGCGGGACTAGCGGGAGATGGTTAAGCTACGAGCAGTACTTC

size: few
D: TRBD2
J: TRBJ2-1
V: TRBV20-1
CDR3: CSVWGSGLTSYNEQFF
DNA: TGCAGTGTTTGGGGTAGCGGGCTGACCTCCTACAATGAGCAGTTCTTC

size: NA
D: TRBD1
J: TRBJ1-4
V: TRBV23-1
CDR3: CASSQSTGENEKLFF
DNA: TGCGCCAGCAGTCAATCGACAGGGGAGAACGAAAAACTGTTTTTT

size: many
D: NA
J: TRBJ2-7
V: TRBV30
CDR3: CAWSVGDRGPYEQYF
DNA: TGTGCCTGGAGTGTAGGGGACCGGGGCCCCTACGAGCAGTACTTC

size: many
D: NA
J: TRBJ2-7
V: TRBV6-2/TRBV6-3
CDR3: CASSYVTGPYEQYF
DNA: TGTGCCAGCAGTTACGTAACAGGGCCCTACGAGCAGTACTTC

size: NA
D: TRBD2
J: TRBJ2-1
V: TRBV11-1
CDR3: CASSLEMTSGSSHNEQFF
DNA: TGTGCCAGCAGCTTAGAAATGACTAGCGGGAGTTCCCACAATGAGCAGTTCTTC

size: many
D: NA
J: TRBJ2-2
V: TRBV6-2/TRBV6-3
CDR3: CASVGRKDTGELFF
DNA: TGTGCCAGCGTGGGGAGAAAGGACACCGGGGAGCTGTTTTTT

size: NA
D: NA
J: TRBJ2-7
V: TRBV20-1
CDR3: CSASAETGYEQYF
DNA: TGCAGTGCTAGCGCCGAGACAGGCTACGAGCAGTACTTC

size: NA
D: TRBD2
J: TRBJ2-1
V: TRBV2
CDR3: CASSEPTSGRSCDGQFF
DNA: TGTGCCAGCAGTGAGCCGACTAGCGGGAGGTCCTGCGATGGGCAGTTCTTC

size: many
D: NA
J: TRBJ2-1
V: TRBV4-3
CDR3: CASSQAGATYNEQFF
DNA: TGCGCCAGCAGCCAAGCGGGAGCCACCTACAATGAGCAGTTCTTC

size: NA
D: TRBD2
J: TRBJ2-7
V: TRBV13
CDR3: CASSSGLAREQYF
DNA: TGTGCCAGCAGCTCCGGACTAGCGCGCGAGCAGTACTTC